The present TCR beta chain was sequenced within a study of T cells after yellow fever vaccination. A universal primer site and UMIs were added as TCR cDNA was made by 5'RACE template switching. TCRdb recomputed calls from the 5' RACE reads with MiXCR, one row per CDR3 protein. There are 200,000 to 300,000 distinct CDR3 sequences in the sample; 10% to 15% occur only once, and 0.4% to 0.55% lies in the top ten. Source: CD4+ T cells sorted from PBMCs, taken 45 days after the yellow fever booster vaccination. The TCR was taken from a man aged 30-40 years who received the YFV17D yellow fever vaccine.

Written as DNA, the CDR3 is TGTGCCAGCAGTTACTCGTCTAGCGGGAGTTGGGAGCAGTACTTC. Amino acid sequence: CASSYSSSGSWEQYF. The chain carries TRBV6-2 or TRBV6-3 and TRBJ2-7; 10 nucleotides line up with TRBD2. CDR3 size: 15 residues. Germline CDR1 and CDR2: MNHEY and SVGEGT. With V trimmed by 0 bases and J by 7 bases, 6 bases remained unmatched.